Shown below are 4 T cell receptor beta chains from a single sample sequenced in a study of vaccination effects on CD4 cells after COVID-19. Antigen-specific CD4+ T cells were first expanded with viral peptide pools by the ViraFEST assay and only then sequenced. Following a roughly 9-day culture, CD4+ T cells were purified. Either the BNT162b2 or mRNA-1273 vaccine was given to participants in two doses. Clones were read by immunoSEQ multiplex PCR, and TCRdb kept only the in-frame ones, dropping some. The sample lists some 35,000 clones; around four fifths were seen once. Their specific antigens are unknown. Sample: CD4+ T cells from PBMCs cultured with HCoV-NL63 spike peptides, taken after COVID-19 vaccination. These receptors were obtained from a human donor who received a COVID-19 vaccine. Some clones in this sample may be carry-over from other donors' samples.

This sequence joins TRBV19 and TRBJ2-1; TRBD1 might be the D (6 bases). The CDR3 length is 15 residues. Germline V gene lookup returns CDR1 LNHDA and CDR2 SQIVND (reference sequence). The V end was cut by 6 bases, the J end by 7 bases, with 19 bases between. DNA of the CDR3: TGTGCCAGTAGGCCACAGGGTCCCGTCCAGAATGAGCAGTTCTTC. The encoded protein is CASRPQGPVQNEQFF. Full variable domain (rest looked up from reference TRBV19 and TRBJ2-1): DGGITQSPKYLFRKEGQNVTLSCEQNLNHDAMYWYRQDPGQGLRLIYYSQIVNDFQKGDIAEGYSVSREKKESFPLTVTSAQKNPTAFYLCASRPQGPVQNEQFFGPGTRLTVL.

J is TRBJ2-7 and V is TRBV6-2 or TRBV6-3, with D unclear. Germline V gene data show CDR1 as MNHEY and CDR2 as SVGEGT. This CDR3 has 13 amino acids. Trimming took 3 bases from V and 5 from J, leaving 11 bases between them. This CDR3 reads CASSYRMHDEQYV. In DNA, the CDR3 is TGTGCCAGCAGTTATCGGATGCACGACGAGCAGTACGTC.

This rearrangement joins TRBV9 to TRBJ1-2; D might be TRBD1 (5 bases). CDR1 and CDR2 from the germline V gene are SGDLS and YYNGEE. This CDR3 region has 14 residues. Trimming took 2 bases from V and 6 from J, leaving 14 bases between them. This CDR3 reads CASSVGGAVDGYTF. The CDR3 DNA sequence: TGTGCCAGCAGCGTTGGGGGAGCTGTGGATGGCTACACCTTC.

The chain couples TRBV19 to TRBJ1-5; no reliable D call. CDR3 size: 16 residues. Trimming took 4 bases from V and 1 from J, leaving 14 bases between them. Germline V lookup: CDR1 LNHDA, CDR2 SQIVND (reference sequence). The DNA of the CDR3 is TGTGCCAGTAGTAAACTTTTCGGGCAGAGCAATCAGCCCCAGCATTTT. Amino acid sequence: CASSKLFGQSNQPQHF.